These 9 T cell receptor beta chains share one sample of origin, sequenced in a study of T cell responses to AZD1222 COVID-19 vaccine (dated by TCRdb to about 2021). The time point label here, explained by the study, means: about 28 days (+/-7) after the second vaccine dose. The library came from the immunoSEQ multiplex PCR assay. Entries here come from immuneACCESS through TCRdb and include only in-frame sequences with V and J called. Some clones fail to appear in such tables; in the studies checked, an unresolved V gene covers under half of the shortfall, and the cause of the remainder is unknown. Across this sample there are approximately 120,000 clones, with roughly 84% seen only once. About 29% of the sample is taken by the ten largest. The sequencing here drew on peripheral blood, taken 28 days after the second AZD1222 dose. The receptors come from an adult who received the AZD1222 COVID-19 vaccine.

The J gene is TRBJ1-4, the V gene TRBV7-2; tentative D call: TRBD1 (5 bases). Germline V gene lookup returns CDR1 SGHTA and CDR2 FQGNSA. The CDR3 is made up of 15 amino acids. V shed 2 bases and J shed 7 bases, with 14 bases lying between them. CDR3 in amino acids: CASSLYGTETEKLFF. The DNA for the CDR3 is TGTGCCAGCAGCTTATACGGGACGGAAACTGAAAAACTGTTTTTT.

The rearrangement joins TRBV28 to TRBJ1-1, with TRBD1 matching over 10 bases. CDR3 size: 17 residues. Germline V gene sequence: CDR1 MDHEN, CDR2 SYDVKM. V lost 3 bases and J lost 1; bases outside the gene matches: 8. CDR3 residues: CASSFPDRGRGNTEAFF. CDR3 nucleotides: TGTGCCAGCAGTTTTCCCGACAGGGGGCGGGGGAACACTGAAGCTTTCTTT.

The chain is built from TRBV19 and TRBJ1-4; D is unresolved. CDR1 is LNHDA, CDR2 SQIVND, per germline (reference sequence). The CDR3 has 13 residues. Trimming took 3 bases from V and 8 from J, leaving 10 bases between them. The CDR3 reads CASSIVREEKLFF. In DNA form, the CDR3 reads TGTGCCAGTAGTATCGTGAGGGAGGAAAAACTGTTTTTT.

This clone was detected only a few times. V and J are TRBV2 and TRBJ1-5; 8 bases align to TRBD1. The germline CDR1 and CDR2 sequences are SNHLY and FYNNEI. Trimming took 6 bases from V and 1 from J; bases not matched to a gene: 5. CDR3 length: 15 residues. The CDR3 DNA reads TGTGCCAGCAGGGGACAGGTGATGAGCAATCAGCCCCAGCATTTT. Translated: CASRGQVMSNQPQHF.

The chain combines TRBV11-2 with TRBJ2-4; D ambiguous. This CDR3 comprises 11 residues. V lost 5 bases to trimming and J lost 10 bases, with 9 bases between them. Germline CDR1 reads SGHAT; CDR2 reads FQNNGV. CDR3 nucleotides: TGTGCCAGCAGCCCTGGACGGATTCAGTACTTC. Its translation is CASSPGRIQYF.

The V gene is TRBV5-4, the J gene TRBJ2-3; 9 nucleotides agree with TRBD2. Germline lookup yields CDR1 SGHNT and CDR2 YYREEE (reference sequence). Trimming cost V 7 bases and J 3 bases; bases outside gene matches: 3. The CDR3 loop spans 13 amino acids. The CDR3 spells CASSAGGTDTQYF. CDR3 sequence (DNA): TGTGCCAGCTCGGCGGGGGGGACAGATACGCAGTATTTT. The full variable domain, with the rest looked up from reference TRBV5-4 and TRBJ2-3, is ETGVTQSPTHLIKTRGQQVTLRCSSQSGHNTVSWYQQALGQGPQFIFQYYREEENGRGNFPPRFSGLQFPNYSSELNVNALELDDSALYLCASSAGGTDTQYFGPGTRLTVL.

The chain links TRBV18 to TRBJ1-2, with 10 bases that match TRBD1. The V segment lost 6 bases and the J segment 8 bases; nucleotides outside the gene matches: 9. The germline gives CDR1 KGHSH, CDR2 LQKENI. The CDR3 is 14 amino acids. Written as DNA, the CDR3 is TGTGCCAGCTCCCGTGCGGGGACAGGGGACGGCTACACCTTC. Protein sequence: CASSRAGTGDGYTF.

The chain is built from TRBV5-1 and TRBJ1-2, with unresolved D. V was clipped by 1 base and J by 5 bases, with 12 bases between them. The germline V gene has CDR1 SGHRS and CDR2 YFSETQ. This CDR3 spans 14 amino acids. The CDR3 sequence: CASSLQPEAYGYTF. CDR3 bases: TGCGCCAGCAGCTTGCAACCAGAAGCTTATGGCTACACCTTC.

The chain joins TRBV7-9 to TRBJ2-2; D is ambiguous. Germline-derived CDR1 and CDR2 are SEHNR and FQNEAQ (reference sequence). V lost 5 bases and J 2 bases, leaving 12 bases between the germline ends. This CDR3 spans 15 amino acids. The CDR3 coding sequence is TGTGCCAGCAGCCCCGCCGGGCTAAACACCGGGGAGCTGTTTTTT. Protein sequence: CASSPAGLNTGELFF. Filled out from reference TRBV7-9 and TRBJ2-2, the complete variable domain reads DTGVSQNPRHKITKRGQNVTFRCDPISEHNRLYWYRQTLGQGPEFLTYFQNEAQLEKSRLLSDRFSAERPKGSFSTLEIQRTEQGDSAMYLCASSPAGLNTGELFFGEGSRLTVL.